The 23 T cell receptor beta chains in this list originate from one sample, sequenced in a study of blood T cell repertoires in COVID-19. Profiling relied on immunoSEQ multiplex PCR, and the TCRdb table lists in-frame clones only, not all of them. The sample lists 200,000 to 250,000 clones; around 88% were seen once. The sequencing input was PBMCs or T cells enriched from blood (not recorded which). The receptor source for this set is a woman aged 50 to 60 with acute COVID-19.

The chain's CDR3 is CASSQGQSRNSPLHF. CDR3 sequence (DNA): TGTGCCAGCAGCCAAGGACAATCTCGTAATTCACCCCTCCACTTT. The chain links TRBV3-1 (or the pseudogene TRBV3-2) to TRBJ1-6; D is uncertain. This CDR3 has 15 residues. The V gene's germline CDR1 is LGHDT and CDR2 YNNKEL (reference sequence). Trimming pared 1 base from V and 6 bases from J, leaving 10 bases between.

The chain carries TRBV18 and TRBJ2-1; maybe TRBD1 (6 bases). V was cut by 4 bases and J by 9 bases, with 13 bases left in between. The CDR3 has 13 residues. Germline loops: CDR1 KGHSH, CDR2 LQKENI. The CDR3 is CASSHTGSGEQFF. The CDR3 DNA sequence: TGTGCCAGCTCACACACAGGGAGTGGTGAGCAGTTCTTC.

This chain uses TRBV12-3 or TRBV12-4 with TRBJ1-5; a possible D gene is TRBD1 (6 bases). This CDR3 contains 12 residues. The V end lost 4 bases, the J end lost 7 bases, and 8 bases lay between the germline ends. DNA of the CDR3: TGTGCCAGCAGTTCAGGACAGCAGCCCCAGCATTTT. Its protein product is CASSSGQQPQHF.

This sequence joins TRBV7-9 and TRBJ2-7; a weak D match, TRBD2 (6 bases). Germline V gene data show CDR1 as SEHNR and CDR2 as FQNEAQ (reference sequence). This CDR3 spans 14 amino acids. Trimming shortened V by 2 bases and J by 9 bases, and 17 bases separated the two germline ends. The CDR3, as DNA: TGTGCCAGCAGCTTAAAAGGCGGGGAAAGTGGGCAGTACTTC. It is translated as CASSLKGGESGQYF.

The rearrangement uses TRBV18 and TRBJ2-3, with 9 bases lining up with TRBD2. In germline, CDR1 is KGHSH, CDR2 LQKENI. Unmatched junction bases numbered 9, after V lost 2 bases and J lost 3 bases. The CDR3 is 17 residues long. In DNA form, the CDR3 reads TGTGCCAGCTCACCAAACGTACTAGCGGGTGGAACAGATACGCAGTATTTT. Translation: CASSPNVLAGGTDTQYF.

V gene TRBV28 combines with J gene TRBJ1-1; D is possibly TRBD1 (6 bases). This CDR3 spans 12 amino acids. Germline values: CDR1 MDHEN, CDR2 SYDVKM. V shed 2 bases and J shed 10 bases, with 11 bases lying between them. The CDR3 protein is CASSLKTGRAFF. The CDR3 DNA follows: TGTGCCAGCAGTTTAAAGACAGGAAGAGCTTTCTTT.

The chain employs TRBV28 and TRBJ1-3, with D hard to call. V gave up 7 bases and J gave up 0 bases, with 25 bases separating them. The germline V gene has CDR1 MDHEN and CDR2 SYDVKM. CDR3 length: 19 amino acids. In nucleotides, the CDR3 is TGTGCCAGCACCATTTTTGGAGGGATCCATCACCACTCTGGAAACACCATATATTTT. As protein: CASTIFGGIHHHSGNTIYF. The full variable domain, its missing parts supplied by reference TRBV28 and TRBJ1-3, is DVKVTQSSRYLVKRTGEKVFLECVQDMDHENMFWYRQDPGLGLRLIYFSYDVKMKEKGDIPEGYSVSREKKERFSLILESASTNQTSMYLCASTIFGGIHHHSGNTIYFGEGSWLTVV.

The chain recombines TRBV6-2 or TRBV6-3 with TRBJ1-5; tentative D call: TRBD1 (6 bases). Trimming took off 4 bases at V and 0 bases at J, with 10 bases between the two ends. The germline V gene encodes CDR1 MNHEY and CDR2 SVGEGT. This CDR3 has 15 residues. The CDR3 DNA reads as TGTGCCAGCAGTTGGACAGAAGATAGCAATCAGCCCCAGCATTTT. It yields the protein CASSWTEDSNQPQHF.

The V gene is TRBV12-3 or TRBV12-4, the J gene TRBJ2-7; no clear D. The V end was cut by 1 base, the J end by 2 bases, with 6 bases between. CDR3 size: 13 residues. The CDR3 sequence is CASSLGPTYEQYF. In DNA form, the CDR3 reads TGTGCCAGCAGTTTAGGTCCTACCTACGAGCAGTACTTC.

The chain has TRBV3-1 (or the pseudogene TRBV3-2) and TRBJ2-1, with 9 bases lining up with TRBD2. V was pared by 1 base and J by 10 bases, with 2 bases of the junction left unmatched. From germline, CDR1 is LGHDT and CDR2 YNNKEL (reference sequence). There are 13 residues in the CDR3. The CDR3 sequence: CASSQVGLAEQFF. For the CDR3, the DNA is TGTGCCAGCAGCCAAGTCGGACTAGCGGAGCAGTTCTTC.

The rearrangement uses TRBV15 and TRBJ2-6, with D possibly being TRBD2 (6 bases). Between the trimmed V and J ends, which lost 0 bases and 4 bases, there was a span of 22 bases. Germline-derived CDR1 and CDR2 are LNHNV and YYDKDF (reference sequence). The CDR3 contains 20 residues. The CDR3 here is CATSRDAGLGSGAGANVLTF. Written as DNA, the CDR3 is TGTGCCACCAGCAGAGATGCAGGCCTGGGTTCGGGAGCCGGGGCCAACGTCCTGACTTTC.

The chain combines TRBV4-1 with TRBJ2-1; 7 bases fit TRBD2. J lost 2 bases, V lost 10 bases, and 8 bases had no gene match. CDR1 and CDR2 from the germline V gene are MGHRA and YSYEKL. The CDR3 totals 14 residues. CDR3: CATSLAETYNEQFF. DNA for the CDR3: TGCGCCACGTCCCTAGCGGAGACCTACAATGAGCAGTTCTTC.

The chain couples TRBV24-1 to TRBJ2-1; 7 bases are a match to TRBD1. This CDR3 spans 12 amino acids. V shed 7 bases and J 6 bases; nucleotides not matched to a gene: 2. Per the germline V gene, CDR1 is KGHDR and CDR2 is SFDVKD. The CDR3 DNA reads TGTGCCACCAGGGGGACAGCCAATGAGCAGTTCTTC. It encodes CATRGTANEQFF.

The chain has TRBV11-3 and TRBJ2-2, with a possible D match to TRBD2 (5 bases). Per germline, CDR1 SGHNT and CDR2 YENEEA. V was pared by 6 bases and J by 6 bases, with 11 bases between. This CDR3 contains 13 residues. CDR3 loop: CASRGLAAGELFF. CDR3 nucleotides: TGTGCCAGCAGGGGCCTAGCAGCCGGGGAGCTGTTTTTT. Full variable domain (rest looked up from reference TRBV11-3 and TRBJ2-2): EAGVVQSPRYKIIEKKQPVAFWCNPISGHNTLYWYLQNLGQGPELLIRYENEEAVDDSQLPKDRFSAERLKGVDSTLKIQPAELGDSAVYLCASRGLAAGELFFGEGSRLTVL.

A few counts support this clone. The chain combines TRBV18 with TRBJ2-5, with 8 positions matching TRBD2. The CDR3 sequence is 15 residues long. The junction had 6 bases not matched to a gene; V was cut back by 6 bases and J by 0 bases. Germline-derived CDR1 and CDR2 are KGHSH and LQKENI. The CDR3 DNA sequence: TGTGCCAGCTCTCCCCTTAGCGGGAACCAAGAGACCCAGTACTTC. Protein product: CASSPLSGNQETQYF.

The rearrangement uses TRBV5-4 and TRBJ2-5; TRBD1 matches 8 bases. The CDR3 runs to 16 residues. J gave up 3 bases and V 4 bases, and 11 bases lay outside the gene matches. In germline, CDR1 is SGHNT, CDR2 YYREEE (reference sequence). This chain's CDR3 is CASSGPPDRGKETQYF. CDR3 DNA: TGTGCCAGCAGCGGGCCTCCAGACAGGGGTAAAGAGACCCAGTACTTC.

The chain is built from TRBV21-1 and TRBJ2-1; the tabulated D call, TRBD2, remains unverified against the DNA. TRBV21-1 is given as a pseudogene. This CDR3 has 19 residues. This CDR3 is CASSKRRGLAGESYNEQFF. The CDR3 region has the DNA TGTGCCAGCAGCAAAAGGCGTGGGCTAGCGGGGGAATCCTACAATGAGCAGTTCTTC.

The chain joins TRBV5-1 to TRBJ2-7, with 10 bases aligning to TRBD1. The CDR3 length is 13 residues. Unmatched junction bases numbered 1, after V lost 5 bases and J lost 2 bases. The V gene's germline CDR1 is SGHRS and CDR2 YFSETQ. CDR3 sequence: CASRTGGAYEQYF. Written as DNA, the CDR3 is TGCGCCAGCAGGACAGGGGGCGCCTACGAGCAGTACTTC.

This CDR3 is CASSQAPGLFSYNEQFF. In DNA, the CDR3 is TGCGCCAGCAGCCAAGCTCCCGGACTATTCTCCTACAATGAGCAGTTCTTC. This sequence joins TRBV4-3 and TRBJ2-1, with D tentatively TRBD2 (6 bases). From germline, CDR1 is LGHNA and CDR2 YSLEER. The CDR3 runs 17 residues. V lost 1 base and J 0 bases, leaving 13 bases between the germline ends.

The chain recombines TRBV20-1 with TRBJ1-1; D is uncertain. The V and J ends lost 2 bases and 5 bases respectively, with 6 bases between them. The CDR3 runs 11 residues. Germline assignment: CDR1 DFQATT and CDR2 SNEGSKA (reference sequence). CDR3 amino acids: CSARYTTEAFF. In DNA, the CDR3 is TGCAGTGCTAGATATACTACTGAAGCTTTCTTT.

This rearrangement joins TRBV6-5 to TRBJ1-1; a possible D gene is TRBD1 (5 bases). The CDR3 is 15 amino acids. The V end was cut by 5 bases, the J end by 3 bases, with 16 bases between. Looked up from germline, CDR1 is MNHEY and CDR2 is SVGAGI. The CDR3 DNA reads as TGTGCCAGCAGTCCCCAAAACGCGGGGGACACTGAAGCTTTCTTT. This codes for CASSPQNAGDTEAFF.

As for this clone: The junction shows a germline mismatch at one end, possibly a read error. CDR3 coding DNA: TGTGCCAGCAGCGCCTCATCTAGCGGGGGGGTTGTTTTC. It translates to CASSASSSGGVVF. V and J are TRBV9 and TRBJ2-3; 12 positions match TRBD2. Germline CDR1 is SGDLS and CDR2 is YYNGEE. The CDR3 has 13 residues.

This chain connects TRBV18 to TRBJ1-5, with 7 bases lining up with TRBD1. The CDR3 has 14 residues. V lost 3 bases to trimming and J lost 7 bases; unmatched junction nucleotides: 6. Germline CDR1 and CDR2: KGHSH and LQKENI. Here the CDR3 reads CASSPDRVGQPQHF. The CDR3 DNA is TGTGCCAGCTCACCCGACAGGGTGGGCCAGCCCCAGCATTTT.